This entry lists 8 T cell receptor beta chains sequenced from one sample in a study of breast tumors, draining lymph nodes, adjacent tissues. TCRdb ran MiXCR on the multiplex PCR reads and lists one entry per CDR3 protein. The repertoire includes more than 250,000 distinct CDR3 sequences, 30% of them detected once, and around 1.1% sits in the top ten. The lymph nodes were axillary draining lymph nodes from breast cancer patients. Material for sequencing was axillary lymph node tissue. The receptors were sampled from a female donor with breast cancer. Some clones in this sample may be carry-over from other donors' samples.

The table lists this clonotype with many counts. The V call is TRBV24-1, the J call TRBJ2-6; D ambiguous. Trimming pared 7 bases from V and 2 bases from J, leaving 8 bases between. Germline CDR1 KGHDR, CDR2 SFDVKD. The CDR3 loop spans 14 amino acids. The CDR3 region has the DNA TGTGCCACCAGCCCCCCCGCTGGGGCCAACGTCCTGACTTTC. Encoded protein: CATSPPAGANVLTF.

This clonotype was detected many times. The chain's CDR3 is CASSIATGAHQPQHF. The CDR3 nucleotides are TGTGCCAGTAGTATAGCGACAGGGGCCCATCAGCCCCAGCATTTT. The chain carries TRBV19 and TRBJ1-5, with 8 bases lining up with TRBD1. The CDR3 covers 15 residues. Germline assignment: CDR1 LNHDA and CDR2 SQIVND (reference sequence). V was pared by 1 base and J by 5 bases, with 4 bases of the junction left unmatched. The full variable domain, its missing parts supplied by reference TRBV19 and TRBJ1-5, is DGGITQSPKYLFRKEGQNVTLSCEQNLNHDAMYWYRQDPGQGLRLIYYSQIVNDFQKGDIAEGYSVSREKKESFPLTVTSAQKNPTAFYLCASSIATGAHQPQHFGDGTRLSIL.

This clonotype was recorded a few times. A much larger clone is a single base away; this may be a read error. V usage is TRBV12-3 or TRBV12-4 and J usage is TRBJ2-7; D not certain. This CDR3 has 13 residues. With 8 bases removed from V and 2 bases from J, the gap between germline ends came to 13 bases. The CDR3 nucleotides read TGTGCCAGCTCATATGAGACTGCCTACGAGCAGTACTTC. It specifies CASSYETAYEQYF.

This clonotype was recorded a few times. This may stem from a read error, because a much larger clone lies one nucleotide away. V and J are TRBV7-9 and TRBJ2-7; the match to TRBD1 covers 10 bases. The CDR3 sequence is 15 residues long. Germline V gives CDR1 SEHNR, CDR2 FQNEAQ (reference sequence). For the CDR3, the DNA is TGTGCCGGTTTAGTCACAGGGACAGGGGACCACGAGCAGCACTTC. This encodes CAGLVTGTGDHEQHF.

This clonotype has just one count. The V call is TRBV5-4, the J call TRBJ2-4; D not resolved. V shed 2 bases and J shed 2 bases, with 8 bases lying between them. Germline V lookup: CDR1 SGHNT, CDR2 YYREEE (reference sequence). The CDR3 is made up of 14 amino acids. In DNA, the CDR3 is TGTGCCAGCAGCTTAGGTAGAACCAAAAACATTCAGTACTTC. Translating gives CASSLGRTKNIQYF. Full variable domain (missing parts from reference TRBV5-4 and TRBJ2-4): ETGVTQSPTHLIKTRGQQVTLRCSSQSGHNTVSWYQQALGQGPQFIFQYYREEENGRGNFPPRFSGLQFPNYSSELNVNALELDDSALYLCASSLGRTKNIQYFGAGTRLSVL.

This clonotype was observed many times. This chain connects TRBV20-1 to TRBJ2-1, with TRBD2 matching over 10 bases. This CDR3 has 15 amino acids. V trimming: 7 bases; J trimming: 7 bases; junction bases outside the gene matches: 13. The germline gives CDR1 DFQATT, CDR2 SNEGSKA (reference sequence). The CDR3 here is CSGERPAGGSNEQFF. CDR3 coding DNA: TGCAGTGGGGAACGACCAGCGGGAGGGTCGAATGAGCAGTTCTTC.

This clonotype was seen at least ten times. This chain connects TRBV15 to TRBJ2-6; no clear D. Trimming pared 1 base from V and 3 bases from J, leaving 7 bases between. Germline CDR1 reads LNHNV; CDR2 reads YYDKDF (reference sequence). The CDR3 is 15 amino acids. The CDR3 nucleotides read TGTGCCACCAGCAGAGGAGGTGGTGGGGCCAACGTCCTGACTTTC. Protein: CATSRGGGGANVLTF.

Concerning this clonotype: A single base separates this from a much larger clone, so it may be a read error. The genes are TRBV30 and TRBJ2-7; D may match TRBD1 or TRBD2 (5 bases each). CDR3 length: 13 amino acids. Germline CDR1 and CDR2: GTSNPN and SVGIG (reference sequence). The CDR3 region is CAWSTGLVETQCF. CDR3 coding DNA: TGTGCCTGGAGTACGGGGCTAGTAGAGACCCAGTGCTTC.